This TCR beta chain originates from a study of blood T cell repertoires in COVID-19. The protocol was immunoSEQ multiplex PCR, while the TCRdb copy is restricted to in-frame clones and leaves out a portion. The data contain about 240,000 clones, roughly 87% of them singletons. Looked up from germline, CDR1 is LNHDA and CDR2 is SQIVND (reference sequence). J lost 5 bases, V lost 6 bases, and 5 bases had no gene match. The CDR3 spans 14 residues. On this clone: The sample has other DNA sequences that encode this CDR3 too.

J is TRBJ1-2 and V is TRBV19; 11 positions match TRBD1. The clonotype was recovered from a man in his 60s who had recovered from COVID-19. The sequencing sample was made of peripheral blood. In DNA form, the CDR3 reads TGTGCCAGTAGCAGGAGGGACAGGGGGTATGGCTACACCTTC. Translating it yields CASSRRDRGYGYTF.